The 8 T cell receptor beta chains below all came from one sample that was sequenced in a study of identical twins (dated by TCRdb to 2016 to 2017). Libraries came from 5' RACE. The reads were generated on an Illumina HiSeq 2000. Clones were called with MiXCR by TCRdb after fastp trimmed the public reads at Q25, and only in-frame beta chains were retained. Each record represents a unique CDR3 protein, reported with the most common genes and DNA among its rows. The sample table lists 100,000 to 110,000 distinct CDR3 sequences, 5.9% of them with a count of one. Of the sample, 12% falls within the top ten clones. The specimen was memory T cells sorted from blood. The sample's cell subset or site label is to be understood as: CD45RO+ enriched T cells. These TCRs come from a woman in her forties or fifties in good health.

This clonotype has a count of ten or more. The chain has TRBV11-1 and TRBJ2-3, with D hard to call. This CDR3 has 15 amino acids. V was cut by 5 bases and J by 1 base, with 13 bases left in between. From germline, CDR1 is SGHAT and CDR2 FQDESV (reference sequence). CDR3 residues: CASSGVGTGTDTQYF. CDR3 nucleotide sequence: TGTGCCAGCAGCGGAGTAGGAACGGGCACAGATACGCAGTATTTT.

V gene TRBV2 combines with J gene TRBJ2-3, with 9 bases matching TRBD2. V was clipped by 6 bases and J by 4 bases; unmatched bases: 8. The CDR3 extends over 15 amino acids. Germline V gene sequence: CDR1 SNHLY, CDR2 FYNNEI. DNA for the CDR3: TGTGCCAGCAGAGTAGCGGGAGTTATCTCAGATACGCAGTATTTT. Its translation is CASRVAGVISDTQYF.

This clonotype was seen repeatedly, ten times or more. The V call is TRBV6-5, the J call TRBJ1-4; D is unresolved. CDR3 size: 15 residues. CDR1 and CDR2 (germline): MNHEY, SVGAGI. The V end was cut by 0 bases, the J end by 3 bases, with 8 bases between. The CDR3 spells CASSYSGRANEKLFF. Written as DNA, the CDR3 is TGTGCCAGCAGTTACTCGGGTAGAGCTAATGAAAAACTGTTTTTT.

There are many counts of this clonotype. The chain employs TRBV7-9 and TRBJ2-1; TRBD2 agrees at 8 bases. Germline trimming cut 5 bases from V and 5 bases from J; bases unmatched to any gene: 29. The CDR3 runs to 22 residues. CDR1 is SEHNR, CDR2 FQNEAQ, per germline (reference sequence). The CDR3 here is CASSPIAGTREKPTQPNNEQFF. The CDR3 bases are TGTGCCAGCAGCCCTATTGCCGGGACTAGAGAAAAACCCACCCAGCCGAACAATGAGCAGTTCTTC.

This clonotype has at least ten counts. This sequence joins TRBV5-1 and TRBJ1-4; 8 bases are shared with TRBD1. With V trimmed by 7 bases and J by 2 bases, 4 bases remained unmatched. The germline CDR1 and CDR2 sequences are SGHRS and YFSETQ. This CDR3 is 14 amino acids long. The CDR3 loop reads CASARQGTNEKLFF. CDR3 DNA: TGCGCCAGCGCCCGACAGGGGACTAATGAAAAACTGTTTTTT.

This clonotype was observed at least ten times. The chain employs TRBV3-1 and TRBJ1-2; 9 positions agree with TRBD1. With V trimmed by 8 bases and J by 6 bases, 7 bases remained unmatched. Germline V gene sequence: CDR1 LGHDT, CDR2 YNNKEL (reference sequence). This CDR3 has 13 residues. The DNA for the CDR3 is TGTGCCAGCCGGGGACAGGGAAGACATGGCTACACCTTC. As protein: CASRGQGRHGYTF.

This clonotype was picked up many times. This chain uses TRBV20-1 with TRBJ2-7; 12 bases are a match to TRBD1. This CDR3 contains 15 residues. V dropped 4 bases and J dropped 5; count of bases not matched to a gene: 9. In germline, CDR1 is DFQATT, CDR2 SNEGSKA (reference sequence). The DNA of the CDR3 is TGCAGTGCTATCCACACCGGGACAGGGGGCCACGAGCAGTACTTC. Protein: CSAIHTGTGGHEQYF.

This clonotype was detected many times. The gene calls are TRBV6-5 and TRBJ2-2, with TRBD2 matching over 7 bases. CDR3 length: 12 residues. Trimming took 6 bases from V and 7 from J; bases not matched to a gene: 2. Germline CDR1 reads MNHEY; CDR2 reads SVGAGI. CDR3 region: CASSRTSGELFF. The CDR3 bases are TGTGCCAGCAGCCGGACTAGCGGGGAGCTGTTTTTT.